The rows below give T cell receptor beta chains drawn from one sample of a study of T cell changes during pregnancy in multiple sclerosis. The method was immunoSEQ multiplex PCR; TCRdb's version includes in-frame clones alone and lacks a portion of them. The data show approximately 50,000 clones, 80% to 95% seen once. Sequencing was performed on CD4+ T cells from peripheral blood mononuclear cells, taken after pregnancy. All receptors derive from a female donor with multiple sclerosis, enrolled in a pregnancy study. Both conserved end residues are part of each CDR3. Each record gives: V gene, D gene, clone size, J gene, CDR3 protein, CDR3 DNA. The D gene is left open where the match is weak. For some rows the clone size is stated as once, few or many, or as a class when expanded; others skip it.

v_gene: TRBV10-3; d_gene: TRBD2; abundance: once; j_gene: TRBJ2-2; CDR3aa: CAIRDSGRTGELFF; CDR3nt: TGTGCCATCCGCGATTCCGGGAGGACCGGGGAGCTGTTTTTT
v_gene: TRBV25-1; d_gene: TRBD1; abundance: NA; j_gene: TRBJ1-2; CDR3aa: CASSDPGQGDYGYTF; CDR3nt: TGTGCCAGCAGTGACCCGGGACAGGGCGACTATGGCTACACCTTC
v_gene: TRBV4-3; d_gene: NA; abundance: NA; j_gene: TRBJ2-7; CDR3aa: CASSQSTTSYEQYF; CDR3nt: TGCGCCAGCAGCCAGAGCACCACCTCCTACGAGCAGTACTTC
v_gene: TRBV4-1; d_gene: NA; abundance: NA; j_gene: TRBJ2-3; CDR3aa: CASSHIMDTQYF; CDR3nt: TGCGCCAGCAGCCATATAATGGATACGCAGTATTTT
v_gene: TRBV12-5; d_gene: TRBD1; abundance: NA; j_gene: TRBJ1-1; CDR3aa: CASGLATGGRTEAFF; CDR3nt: TGTGCTAGTGGTTTGGCGACAGGGGGGCGTACTGAAGCTTTCTTT
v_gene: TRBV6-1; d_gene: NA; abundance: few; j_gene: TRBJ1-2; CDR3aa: CASSSALYGYTF; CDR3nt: TGTGCCAGCAGCTCAGCGCTATATGGCTACACCTTC
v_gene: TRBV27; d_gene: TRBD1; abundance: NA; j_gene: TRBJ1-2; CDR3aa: CASRQTGTVYGYTF; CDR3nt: TGTGCCAGCAGACAAACCGGGACAGTCTATGGCTACACCTTC
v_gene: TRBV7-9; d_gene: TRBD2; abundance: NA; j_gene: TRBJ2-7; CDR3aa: CASSPSRGLAGNEQYF; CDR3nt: TGTGCCAGCAGCCCCTCCCGAGGACTAGCGGGAAACGAGCAGTACTTC
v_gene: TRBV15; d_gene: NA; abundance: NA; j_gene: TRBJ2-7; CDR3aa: CATSSKPAYEQYF; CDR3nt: TGTGCCACCAGCAGCAAGCCGGCCTACGAGCAGTACTTC
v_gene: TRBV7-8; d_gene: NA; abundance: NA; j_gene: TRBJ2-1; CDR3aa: CASSWRRQVYNEQFF; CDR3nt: TGTGCCAGCAGTTGGAGGCGGCAGGTTTACAATGAGCAGTTCTTC
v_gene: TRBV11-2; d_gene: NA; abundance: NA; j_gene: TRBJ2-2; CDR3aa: CASRPLSTANTGELFF; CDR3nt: TGTGCCAGCCGGCCTCTATCGACAGCGAACACCGGGGAGCTGTTTTTT
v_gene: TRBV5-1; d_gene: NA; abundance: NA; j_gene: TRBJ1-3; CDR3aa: CASREGRGPGNTIYF; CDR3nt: TGCGCCAGCAGGGAAGGCAGGGGCCCTGGAAACACCATATATTTT
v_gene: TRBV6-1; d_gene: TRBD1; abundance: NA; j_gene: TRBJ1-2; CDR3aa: CASSVGTGGNYGYTF; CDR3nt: TGTGCCAGCAGTGTAGGGACAGGGGGCAACTATGGCTACACCTTC
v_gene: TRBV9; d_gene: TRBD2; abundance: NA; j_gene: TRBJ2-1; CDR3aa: CASSAGLAGGGSYNEQFF; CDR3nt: TGTGCCAGCAGCGCGGGACTAGCGGGAGGGGGCTCCTACAATGAGCAGTTCTTC
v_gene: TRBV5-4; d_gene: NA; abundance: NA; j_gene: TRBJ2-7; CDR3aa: CASSLEALGGYEQYF; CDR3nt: TGTGCCAGCAGCTTGGAGGCCCTGGGGGGATACGAGCAGTACTTC
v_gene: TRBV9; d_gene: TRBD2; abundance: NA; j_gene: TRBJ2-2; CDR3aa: CASSVTSGGGELFF; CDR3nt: TGTGCCAGCAGCGTAACTAGCGGGGGCGGGGAGCTGTTTTTT
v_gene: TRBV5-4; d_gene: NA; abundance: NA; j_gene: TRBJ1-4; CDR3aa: CASSFGGVGTNEKLFF; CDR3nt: TGTGCCAGCAGCTTTGGGGGCGTAGGAACTAATGAAAAACTGTTTTTT
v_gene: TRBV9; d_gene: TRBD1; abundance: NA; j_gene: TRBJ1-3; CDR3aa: CASSRDRSSGNTIYF; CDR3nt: TGTGCCAGCAGTAGGGACAGGAGCTCTGGAAACACCATATATTTT
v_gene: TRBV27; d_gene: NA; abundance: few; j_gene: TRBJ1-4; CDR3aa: CASSLYPGLEKLFF; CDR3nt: TGTGCCAGCAGTTTATATCCAGGGCTCGAAAAACTGTTTTTT
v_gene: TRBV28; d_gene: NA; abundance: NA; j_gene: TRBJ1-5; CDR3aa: CASSSTNQPQHF; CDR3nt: TGTGCCAGCAGTTCGACAAATCAGCCCCAGCATTTT
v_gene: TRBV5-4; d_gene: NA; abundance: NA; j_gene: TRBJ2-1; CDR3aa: CASSLAGRVEQFF; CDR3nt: TGTGCCAGCAGCTTGGCCGGTAGAGTTGAGCAGTTCTTC
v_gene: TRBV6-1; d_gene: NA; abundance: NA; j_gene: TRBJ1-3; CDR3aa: CASSGGLGNSGNTIYF; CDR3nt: TGTGCCAGCAGTGGGGGACTGGGAAACTCTGGAAACACCATATATTTT
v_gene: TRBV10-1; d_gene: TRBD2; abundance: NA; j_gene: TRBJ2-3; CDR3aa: CASSGGSGDPTDTQYF; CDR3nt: TGCGCCAGCAGTGGGGGTAGCGGGGACCCCACAGATACGCAGTATTTT
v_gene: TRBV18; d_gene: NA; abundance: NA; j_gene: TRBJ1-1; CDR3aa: CASSPLGGVDTEAFF; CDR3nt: TGTGCCAGCTCACCATTAGGGGGGGTGGATACTGAAGCTTTCTTT
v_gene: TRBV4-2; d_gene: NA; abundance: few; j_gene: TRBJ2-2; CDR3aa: CASSQVRGTFSGELFF; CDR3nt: TGTGCCAGCAGCCAGGTCAGGGGGACTTTCTCCGGGGAGCTGTTTTTT
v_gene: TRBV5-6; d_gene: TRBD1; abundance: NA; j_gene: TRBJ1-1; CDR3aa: CASSLLDRDYTEAFF; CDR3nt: TGTGCCAGCAGCTTGTTAGACAGGGACTACACTGAAGCTTTCTTT
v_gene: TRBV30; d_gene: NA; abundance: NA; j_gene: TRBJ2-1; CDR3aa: CAWRAGSYNEQFF; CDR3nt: TGTGCCTGGAGGGCAGGCTCCTACAATGAGCAGTTCTTC
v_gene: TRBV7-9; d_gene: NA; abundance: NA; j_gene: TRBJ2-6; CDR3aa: CASSLGAGANVLTF; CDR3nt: TGTGCCAGCAGCTTAGGAGCTGGGGCCAACGTCCTGACTTTC
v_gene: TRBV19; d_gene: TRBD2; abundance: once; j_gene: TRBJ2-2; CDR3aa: CASRAGGQIGELFF; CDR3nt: TGTGCCAGTCGAGCGGGAGGGCAGATCGGGGAGCTGTTTTTT
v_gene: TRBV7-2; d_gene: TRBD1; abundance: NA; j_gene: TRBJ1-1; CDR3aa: CASTSTGGLTEAFF; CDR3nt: TGTGCCAGCACCTCGACAGGGGGTCTTACTGAAGCTTTCTTT
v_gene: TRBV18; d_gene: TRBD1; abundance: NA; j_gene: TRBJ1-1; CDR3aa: CASSYTGGPEAFF; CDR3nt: TGTGCCAGCTCGTACACAGGGGGACCTGAAGCTTTCTTT
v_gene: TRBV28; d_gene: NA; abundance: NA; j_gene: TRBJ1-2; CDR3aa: CASSYRVHYGYTF; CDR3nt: TGTGCCAGCAGTTACAGGGTTCACTATGGCTACACCTTC
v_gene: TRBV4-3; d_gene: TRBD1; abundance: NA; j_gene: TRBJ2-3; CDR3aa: CASSHTPGQRTDTQYF; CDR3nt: TGCGCCAGCAGCCATACCCCGGGACAGCGCACAGATACGCAGTATTTT
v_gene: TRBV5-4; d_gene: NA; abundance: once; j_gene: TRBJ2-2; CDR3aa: CASSLSGARTGELFF; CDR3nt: TGTGCCAGCAGCTTATCTGGGGCACGAACCGGGGAGCTGTTTTTT
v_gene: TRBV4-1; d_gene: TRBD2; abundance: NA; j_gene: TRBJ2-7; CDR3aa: CASSQSGGYYEQYF; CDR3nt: TGCGCCAGCAGCCAATCGGGAGGCTACTACGAGCAGTACTTC
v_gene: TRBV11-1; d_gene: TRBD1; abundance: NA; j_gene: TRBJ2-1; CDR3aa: CASSLVGETGVVF; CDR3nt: TGTGCCAGCAGCTTAGTAGGGGAGACAGGGGTGGTCTTC
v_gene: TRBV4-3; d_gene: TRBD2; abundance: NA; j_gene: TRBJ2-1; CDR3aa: CASSQEWASGVYNEQFF; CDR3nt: TGCGCCAGCAGCCAAGAATGGGCTAGCGGGGTTTACAATGAGCAGTTCTTC
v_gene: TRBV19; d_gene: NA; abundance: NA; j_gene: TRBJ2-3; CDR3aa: CASSSFEGSTDTQYF; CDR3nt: TGTGCCAGTAGTTCCTTCGAGGGTAGCACAGATACGCAGTATTTT
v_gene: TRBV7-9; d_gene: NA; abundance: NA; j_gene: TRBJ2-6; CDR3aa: CASSLAAGAASGANVLTF; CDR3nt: TGTGCCAGCAGCTTAGCTGCGGGGGCCGCCTCTGGGGCCAACGTCCTGACTTTC
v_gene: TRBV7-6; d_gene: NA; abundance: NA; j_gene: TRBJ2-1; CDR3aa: CASSLVSWDNNEQFF; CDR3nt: TGTGCCAGCAGCTTAGTTTCATGGGACAACAATGAGCAGTTCTTC
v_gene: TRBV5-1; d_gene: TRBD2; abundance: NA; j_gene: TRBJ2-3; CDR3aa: CASSLARLAGGADTQYF; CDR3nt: TGCGCCAGCAGCTTGGCCCGACTAGCGGGAGGAGCAGATACGCAGTATTTT
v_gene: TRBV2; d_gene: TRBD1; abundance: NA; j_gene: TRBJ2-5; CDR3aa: CASRPIQGAEETQYF; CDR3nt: TGTGCCAGCCGCCCAATACAGGGGGCGGAAGAGACCCAGTACTTC
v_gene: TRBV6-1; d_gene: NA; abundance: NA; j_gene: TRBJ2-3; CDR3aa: CASSSGDTQYF; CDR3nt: TGTGCCAGCAGTAGCGGAGATACGCAGTATTTT
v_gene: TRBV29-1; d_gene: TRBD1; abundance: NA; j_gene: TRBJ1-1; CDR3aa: CSVGTGGANTEAFF; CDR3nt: TGCAGCGTGGGGACAGGGGGAGCGAACACTGAAGCTTTCTTT
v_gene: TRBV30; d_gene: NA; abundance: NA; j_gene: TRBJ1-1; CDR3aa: CAWKAGGNTEAFF; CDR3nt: TGTGCCTGGAAAGCGGGAGGGAACACTGAAGCTTTCTTT
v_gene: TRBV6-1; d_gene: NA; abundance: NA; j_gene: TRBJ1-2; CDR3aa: CASSEGTSAEGYTF; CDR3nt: TGTGCCAGCAGTGAAGGTACTAGCGCGGAAGGCTACACCTTC
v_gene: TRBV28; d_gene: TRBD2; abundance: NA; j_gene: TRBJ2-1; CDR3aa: CASSSTSGTYNEQFF; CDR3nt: TGTGCCAGCAGCAGTACTAGCGGGACCTACAATGAGCAGTTCTTC
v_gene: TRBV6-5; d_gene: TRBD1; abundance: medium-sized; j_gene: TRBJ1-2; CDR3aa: CASRRTGEGYGYTF; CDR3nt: TGTGCCAGCAGACGTACAGGGGAAGGATATGGCTACACCTTC
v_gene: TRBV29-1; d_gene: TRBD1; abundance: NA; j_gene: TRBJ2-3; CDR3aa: CSATRGSDTQYF; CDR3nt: TGCAGCGCGACCAGGGGGTCAGATACGCAGTATTTT
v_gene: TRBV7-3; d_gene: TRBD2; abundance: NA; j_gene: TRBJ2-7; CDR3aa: CASRPTGLAGSEQYF; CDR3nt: TGTGCCAGCAGACCAACGGGGCTAGCGGGAAGCGAGCAGTACTTC
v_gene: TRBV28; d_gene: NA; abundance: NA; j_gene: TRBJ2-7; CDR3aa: CASRGGGTNYEQYF; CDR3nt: TGTGCCAGCAGAGGGGGGGGCACAAACTACGAGCAGTACTTC
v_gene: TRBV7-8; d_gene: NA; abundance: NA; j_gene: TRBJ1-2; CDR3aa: CASSLAEVLNYGYTF; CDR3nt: TGTGCCAGCAGCTTAGCGGAGGTTCTTAACTATGGCTACACCTTC
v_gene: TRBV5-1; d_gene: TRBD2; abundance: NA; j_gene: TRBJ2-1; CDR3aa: CASSLVAGAGNEQFF; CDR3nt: TGCGCCAGCAGCTTGGTGGCGGGAGCAGGGAATGAGCAGTTCTTC
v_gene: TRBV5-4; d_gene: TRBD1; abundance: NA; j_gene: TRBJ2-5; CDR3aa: CASSLGNRGPEETQYF; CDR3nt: TGTGCCAGCAGCTTGGGGAACAGGGGGCCTGAAGAGACCCAGTACTTC
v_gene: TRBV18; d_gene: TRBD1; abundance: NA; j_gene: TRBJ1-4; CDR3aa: CASSPTQGDEKLFF; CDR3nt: TGTGCCAGCTCACCAACACAGGGGGACGAAAAACTGTTTTTT
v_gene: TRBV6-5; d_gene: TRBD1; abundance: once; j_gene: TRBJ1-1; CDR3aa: CASNWDRVATEAFF; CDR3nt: TGTGCCAGCAACTGGGACAGGGTGGCCACTGAAGCTTTCTTT